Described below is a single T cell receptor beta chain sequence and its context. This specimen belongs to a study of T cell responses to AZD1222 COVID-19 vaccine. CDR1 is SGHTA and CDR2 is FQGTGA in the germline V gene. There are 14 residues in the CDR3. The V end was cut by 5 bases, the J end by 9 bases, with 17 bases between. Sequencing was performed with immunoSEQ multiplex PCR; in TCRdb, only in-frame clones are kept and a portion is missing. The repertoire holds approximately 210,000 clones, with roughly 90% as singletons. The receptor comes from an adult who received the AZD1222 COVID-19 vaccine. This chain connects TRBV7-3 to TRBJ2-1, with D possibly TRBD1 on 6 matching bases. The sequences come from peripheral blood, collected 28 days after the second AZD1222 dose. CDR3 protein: CASSPGTPGGEQFF. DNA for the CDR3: TGTGCCAGCAGCCCCGGGACACCCGGCGGTGAGCAGTTCTTC.